The 29 T cell receptor beta chains below come from one sample, sequenced in a study of T cell repertoires in ileal Crohn's disease. Repertoires were generated with immunoSEQ multiplex PCR, while TCRdb's copy carries only in-frame clones and drops some. Here the sample spans around 2,000 clones, just over 85% being singletons. Indicated time point: neoterminal ileum biopsy at postoperative endoscopy, about 6 months after surgery. Sequenced: ileal tissue. These receptors were collected from an adult with Crohn's disease.

Written as DNA, the CDR3 is TGTGCCTGGAGTGCATACCAGACTCAGGACAGTTATAATTCACCCCTCCACTTT. It yields the protein CAWSAYQTQDSYNSPLHF. V is TRBV30 and J is TRBJ1-6; tentatively, D is TRBD1 (6 bases). With 1 base removed from V and 4 bases from J, the gap between germline ends came to 20 bases. CDR3 length equals 18 residues. The germline V gene encodes CDR1 GTSNPN and CDR2 SVGIG (reference sequence). Filled out from reference TRBV30 and TRBJ1-6, the complete variable domain reads SQTIHQWPATLVQPVGSPLSLECTVEGTSNPNLYWYRQAAGRGLQLLFYSVGIGQISSEVPQNLSASRPQDRQFILSSKKLLLSDSGFYLCAWSAYQTQDSYNSPLHFGNGTRLTVT.

The chain has TRBV28 and TRBJ2-2, with TRBD2 matching over 7 bases. With 10 bases clipped from V and 7 bases from J, the junction kept 15 bases outside the gene matches. The germline V gene has CDR1 MDHEN and CDR2 SYDVKM. The CDR3 runs 15 residues. The CDR3 spells CATQISGARSGELFF. In DNA form, the CDR3 reads TGTGCCACCCAAATAAGCGGGGCTCGAAGCGGGGAGCTGTTTTTT.

V usage is TRBV13 and J usage is TRBJ1-1; D is uncertain. Germline V gene data show CDR1 as PRHDT and CDR2 as FYEKMQ (reference sequence). The CDR3 is 13 residues long. Trimming removed 5 bases from V and 2 bases from J, with 9 bases in between. This chain's CDR3 is CASSPPLNTEAFF. The CDR3 DNA is TGTGCCAGCAGCCCCCCGCTCAACACTGAAGCTTTCTTT.

This sequence joins TRBV5-1 and TRBJ1-2; the D gene is possibly TRBD1 (6 bases). With 4 bases removed from V and 3 bases from J, the gap between germline ends came to 19 bases. Per germline, CDR1 SGHRS and CDR2 YFSETQ. The CDR3 is 16 residues long. The chain's CDR3 is CASSRLQGTSDYGYTF. For the CDR3, the DNA is TGCGCCAGCAGCCGACTACAGGGTACGTCGGACTATGGCTACACCTTC.

J is TRBJ1-5 and V is TRBV7-6, with 8 bases that match TRBD1. V lost 11 bases, J lost 4 bases, and 16 bases stayed unmatched. The CDR3 has 16 amino acids. Germline lookup yields CDR1 SGHVS and CDR2 FNYEAQ. In nucleotides, the CDR3 is TGTGCCCGGGGACAGGTCGTCCTACTACCTAATCAGCCCCAGCATTTT. Translated, it gives CARGQVVLLPNQPQHF.

The J gene is TRBJ1-1, the V gene TRBV6-6, with D possibly matching TRBD1 (6 bases). Trimming cost V 8 bases and J 5 bases, with 18 bases left between them. Germline CDR1 reads MNHNY; CDR2 reads SVGAGI (reference sequence). The CDR3 extends over 14 amino acids. The CDR3 is CASVKEGGGTEAFF. As DNA, the CDR3 is TGTGCCAGCGTTAAGGAGGGGGGAGGAACTGAAGCTTTCTTT.

This chain uses TRBV28 with TRBJ2-7, with TRBD1 matching 7 bases. Germline V gene lookup returns CDR1 MDHEN and CDR2 SYDVKM. Germline trimming cut 6 bases from V and 5 bases from J; bases unmatched to any gene: 10. The length of the CDR3 is 14 residues. The DNA of the CDR3 is TGTGCCAGCAGCCCTCTGAGGGGGCGGGACGAGCAGTACTTC. Residues: CASSPLRGRDEQYF.

The CDR3 reads CASSLDLRNTGELFF. The DNA of the CDR3 is TGTGCCAGCAGCTTAGATCTCCGGAACACCGGGGAGCTGTTTTTT. The chain employs TRBV7-2 and TRBJ2-2; unclear D gene. Trimming cost V 1 base and J 1 base, with 7 bases left between them. The germline V gene encodes CDR1 SGHTA and CDR2 FQGNSA. This CDR3 is built from 15 residues.

This rearrangement joins TRBV11-2 to TRBJ1-2; weak D call: TRBD1 (6 bases). Per the germline V gene, CDR1 is SGHAT and CDR2 is FQNNGV. This CDR3 region has 14 residues. V was shortened by 5 bases and J by 6 bases, with 16 bases between the two germline ends. CDR3 in DNA: TGTGCCAGCAGCCCATCCACCGGGGGCGATGGCTACACCTTC. Amino acids: CASSPSTGGDGYTF.

This chain joins TRBV6-1 and TRBJ1-5; no definite D call. The V and J ends lost 8 bases and 0 bases respectively, with 8 bases between them. Germline V gene lookup returns CDR1 MNHNS and CDR2 SASEGT. The CDR3 is made up of 13 amino acids. CDR3 loop: CASCLYSNQPQHF. The CDR3 nucleotides are TGTGCCAGCTGCCTGTATAGCAATCAGCCCCAGCATTTT.

This rearrangement joins TRBV2 to TRBJ2-7; D might be TRBD1 (6 bases). Germline lookup yields CDR1 SNHLY and CDR2 FYNNEI. V lost 6 bases and J 3 bases, leaving 12 bases between the germline ends. The CDR3 extends over 13 amino acids. In DNA, the CDR3 is TGTGCCAGCAGAGGACAGACCGGCTACGAGCAGTACTTC. The encoded protein is CASRGQTGYEQYF.

V gene TRBV7-3 combines with J gene TRBJ2-1; possible D gene TRBD2, 6 bases. CDR3 length equals 17 residues. V was trimmed by 0 bases and J by 3 bases, leaving 15 bases between them. Looked up from germline, CDR1 is SGHTA and CDR2 is FQGTGA. The CDR3 coding sequence is TGTGCCAGCAGCTTAACGGGAGGCGGGAACTTCTACAATGAGCAGTTCTTC. Protein sequence: CASSLTGGGNFYNEQFF.

The CDR3 spells CASTPGGRSGYTF. In DNA form, the CDR3 reads TGTGCCAGCACCCCCGGGGGGAGATCCGGCTACACCTTC. The chain recombines TRBV28 with TRBJ1-2, with a possible D match to TRBD1 (5 bases). Trimming left V 7 bases short and J 8 bases short, with 17 bases between. The CDR3 length is 13 residues. In germline, CDR1 is MDHEN, CDR2 SYDVKM.

This chain uses TRBV2 with TRBJ1-6; unclear D gene. The CDR3 spans 14 residues. Germline CDR1 reads SNHLY; CDR2 reads FYNNEI. Trimming left V 8 bases short and J 3 bases short, with 11 bases between. The CDR3 DNA is TGTGCCAGCTGGGTCGGGCTCTATAATTCACCCCTCCACTTT. Encoded protein: CASWVGLYNSPLHF. The complete variable domain, with remaining parts taken from reference TRBV2 and TRBJ1-6, reads EPEVTQTPSHQVTQMGQEVILRCVPISNHLYFYWYRQILGQKVEFLVSFYNNEISEKSEIFDDQFSVERPDGSNFTLKIRSTKLEDSAMYFCASWVGLYNSPLHFGNGTRLTVT.

The chain couples TRBV27 to TRBJ2-7, with 7 nucleotides matching TRBD1. Losses at the gene ends were 6 bases for V and 1 base for J; bases not matched to a gene: 6. This CDR3 contains 14 residues. Germline lookup yields CDR1 MNHEY and CDR2 SMNVEV (reference sequence). As DNA, the CDR3 is TGTGCCAGCAGCACTCCGGGACAGTCCTACGAGCAGTACTTC. It is translated as CASSTPGQSYEQYF.

CDR3: CASSLVAGLSGNTIYF. Written as DNA, the CDR3 is TGTGCCAGCAGCTTAGTCGCCGGGCTCTCTGGAAACACCATATATTTT. The chain joins TRBV11-2 to TRBJ1-3; D gene ambiguous. CDR1 is SGHAT, CDR2 FQNNGV, per germline. Trimming removed 1 base at V and 0 bases at J, with 10 bases between. The CDR3 covers 16 residues.

The chain is built from TRBV5-1 and TRBJ1-4; D is perhaps TRBD1 (5 bases). The CDR3 extends over 15 amino acids. Germline values: CDR1 SGHRS, CDR2 YFSETQ. V lost 0 bases and J 8 bases, leaving 14 bases between the germline ends. The CDR3 protein is CASSLAGTAGEKLFF. CDR3 DNA: TGCGCCAGCAGCTTGGCCGGGACGGCTGGGGAAAAACTGTTTTTT.

This chain joins TRBV6-5 and TRBJ1-5, with D unclear. Germline-derived CDR1 and CDR2 are MNHEY and SVGAGI. This CDR3 has 15 residues. V was pared by 0 bases and J by 9 bases, with 15 bases between. DNA for the CDR3: TGTGCCAGCAGTTACTCTAGGCACCCGCCGGGGCCCCAGCATTTT. The encoded protein is CASSYSRHPPGPQHF.

By proportion, this clone is large (0.1 to 1%). This rearrangement joins TRBV4-2 to TRBJ2-7; D call uncertain. Germline-derived CDR1 and CDR2 are LGHNA and YNFKEQ. The CDR3 has 15 amino acids. V was clipped by 2 bases and J by 0 bases, with 11 bases between them. The CDR3 DNA follows: TGTGCCAGCAGCCAACCCAGCGTGAGCTCCTACGAGCAGTACTTC. This encodes CASSQPSVSSYEQYF.

This clone came up a few times. V is TRBV2 and J is TRBJ2-7, with D possibly TRBD2 on 6 matching bases. The CDR3 extends over 12 amino acids. CDR1 is SNHLY, CDR2 FYNNEI, per germline. V was trimmed by 8 bases and J by 6 bases, leaving 14 bases between them. The CDR3 loop reads CASAGREVEQYF. The CDR3 bases are TGTGCCAGCGCAGGCAGGGAGGTCGAGCAGTACTTC.

The genes are TRBV27 and TRBJ2-1; the D gene is possibly TRBD2 (5 bases). CDR3 length: 14 amino acids. V was clipped by 8 bases and J by 0 bases, with 11 bases between them. Germline-derived CDR1 and CDR2 are MNHEY and SMNVEV (reference sequence). The CDR3 sequence: CASSGGSSYNEQFF. Written as DNA, the CDR3 is TGTGCCAGCTCCGGCGGGTCCTCCTACAATGAGCAGTTCTTC.

The chain recombines TRBV6-1 with TRBJ2-7; TRBD1 matches 8 bases. V trimming: 6 bases; J trimming: 1 base; junction bases outside the gene matches: 8. In germline, CDR1 is MNHNS, CDR2 SASEGT. The CDR3 has 15 residues. The CDR3 DNA follows: TGTGCCAGCAGAACCGGACAGGGCCTGTCCTACGAGCAGTACTTC. It encodes CASRTGQGLSYEQYF.

CDR3 coding DNA: TGTGCCAGCAGCCTGGGACAGGCTCTGGGCTACACCTTC. Amino acid sequence: CASSLGQALGYTF. J is TRBJ1-2 and V is TRBV28; TRBD1 agrees at 8 bases. The germline gives CDR1 MDHEN, CDR2 SYDVKM. This CDR3 has 13 residues. V lost 6 bases and J lost 8; bases outside the gene matches: 8.

This clone is large by share. This chain uses TRBV14 with TRBJ1-1; D is ambiguous. This CDR3 spans 12 amino acids. Germline lookup yields CDR1 SGHDN and CDR2 FVKESK. With 0 bases removed from V and 11 bases from J, the gap between germline ends came to 10 bases. The CDR3 DNA reads as TGTGCCAGCAGCCAAGACAGGCTGAGGGCTTTCTTT. It is translated as CASSQDRLRAFF.

A word on this clone: This same CDR3 is encoded by further DNA sequences in the sample. The chain links TRBV7-2 to TRBJ2-3; unclear D gene. This CDR3 is 14 amino acids long. Germline CDR1 SGHTA, CDR2 FQGNSA. V was clipped by 5 bases and J by 0 bases, with 9 bases between them. CDR3 sequence (DNA): TGTGCCAGCAGCCCTCAAGGGAGCACAGATACGCAGTATTTT. This codes for CASSPQGSTDTQYF.

This clone has only one observation. The V and J genes are TRBV10-1 and TRBJ2-7; 14 bases fit TRBD2. V lost 8 bases, J lost 9 bases, and 6 bases stayed unmatched. Germline CDR1 and CDR2: WNHNN and SYGVQD (reference sequence). The CDR3 loop spans 13 amino acids. This chain's CDR3 is CASPGLAGVRQYF. CDR3 bases: TGCGCCAGCCCGGGACTAGCGGGAGTTAGGCAGTACTTC.

In its sample, this clone was seen once. This chain connects TRBV19 to TRBJ2-2, with 9 bases that match TRBD2. The germline V gene encodes CDR1 LNHDA and CDR2 SQIVND (reference sequence). The CDR3 extends over 15 amino acids. V lost 8 bases, J lost 2 bases, and 6 bases stayed unmatched. The CDR3 protein is CASRTGTSNTGELFF. The CDR3 DNA reads TGTGCCAGTCGGACCGGGACTAGCAACACCGGGGAGCTGTTTTTT.

The gene calls are TRBV25-1 and TRBJ1-1; TRBD1 agrees at 8 bases. The germline gives CDR1 MGHDK, CDR2 SYGVNS. This CDR3 is built from 15 residues. Trimming cost V 2 bases and J 5 bases; bases outside gene matches: 7. CDR3 residues: CASSEQGARVTEAFF. The CDR3 DNA reads as TGTGCCAGCAGTGAACAGGGGGCGCGTGTTACTGAAGCTTTCTTT.

The rearrangement uses TRBV5-1 and TRBJ2-2, with D perhaps TRBD2 (5 bases). V was cut by 5 bases and J by 6 bases, with 11 bases left in between. Germline V gene sequence: CDR1 SGHRS, CDR2 YFSETQ. This CDR3 is 13 amino acids long. In DNA form, the CDR3 reads TGCGCCAGCAGTAGCGACCGCCCCGGGGAGCTGTTTTTT. It codes for CASSSDRPGELFF.